These 32 T cell receptor beta chains originate from one sample sequenced in a study of shared clonotypes between healthy human individuals. Using immunoSEQ multiplex PCR, the repertoire was profiled, and TCRdb retains in-frame clones only, with some absent. The repertoire holds 2 million to 3 million clones, with around nine tenths as singletons. The sequenced sample consisted of naive CD4+ T cells sorted from blood. Subset noted: CD45RA+ positively selected. The receptors were sampled from a man between 18 and 35 years old in good health.

The chain links TRBV18 to TRBJ2-4, with D perhaps assigned TRBD1 or TRBD2 (5 bases each). The germline V gene has CDR1 KGHSH and CDR2 LQKENI. The ends were cut back, 2 bases at V and 9 bases at J, with 14 bases in the middle. The CDR3 runs to 14 residues. The CDR3 bases are TGTGCCAGCTCACCAGTCGGGGCCCAGGGCATTCAGTACTTC. This encodes CASSPVGAQGIQYF.

This clone appeared once. The chain couples TRBV28 to TRBJ1-1; D is uncertain. V lost 5 bases and J lost 2, with 9 bases in between. CDR3 length: 13 amino acids. Germline V gene data show CDR1 as MDHEN and CDR2 as SYDVKM. Here the CDR3 reads CASSPVPNTEAFF. The CDR3 coding sequence is TGTGCCAGCAGTCCCGTCCCCAACACTGAAGCTTTCTTT.

The V and J genes are TRBV11-2 and TRBJ1-2; D remains unclear. Germline V gives CDR1 SGHAT, CDR2 FQNNGV. The V gene lost 5 bases and the J gene lost 5 bases, with 18 bases spanning the gap. The CDR3 spans 15 residues. The CDR3 loop reads CASSPLSEVLYGYTF. CDR3 bases: TGTGCCAGCAGCCCACTCAGCGAAGTCCTGTATGGCTACACCTTC.

As for this clone: Other DNA sequences of this sample code for an identical CDR3. V is TRBV10-3 and J is TRBJ2-3; no firm D call. V was pared by 4 bases and J by 0 bases, with 5 bases between. The germline CDR1 and CDR2 sequences are ENHRY and SYGVKD. This CDR3 has 13 amino acids. CDR3 residues: CAISGQSTDTQYF. In nucleotides, the CDR3 is TGTGCCATCAGTGGTCAGAGCACAGATACGCAGTATTTT.

V is TRBV5-5 and J is TRBJ2-5, with D possibly matching TRBD1 (6 bases). The CDR3 is 14 amino acids. V was clipped by 3 bases and J by 5 bases, with 14 bases between them. The V gene's germline CDR1 is SGHKS and CDR2 YYEKEE (reference sequence). The CDR3 loop is CASSSIDRSETQYF. The CDR3 region has the DNA TGTGCCAGCAGCTCGATAGACAGGAGCGAGACCCAGTACTTC. The complete variable domain, with remaining parts taken from reference TRBV5-5 and TRBJ2-5, reads DAGVTQSPTHLIKTRGQQVTLRCSPISGHKSVSWYQQVLGQGPQFIFQYYEKEERGRGNFPDRFSARQFPNYSSELNVNALLLGDSALYLCASSSIDRSETQYFGPGTRLLVL.

This chain links TRBV19 with TRBJ1-2; D not resolved. The CDR3 sequence is 13 residues long. Germline V CDR1 and CDR2: LNHDA, SQIVND (reference sequence). The V and J ends lost 1 base and 5 bases respectively, with 8 bases between them. The CDR3 DNA follows: TGTGCCAGTAGTATAGGGACGGAGTATGGCTACACCTTC. Translated: CASSIGTEYGYTF.

CDR3 sequence: CASSSQLAGETQYF. CDR3 DNA: TGTGCCAGCAGCAGCCAACTAGCGGGAGAGACCCAGTACTTC. This chain connects TRBV7-6 to TRBJ2-5, with 9 bases that match TRBD2. CDR3 length: 14 residues. With 5 bases clipped from V and 4 bases from J, the junction kept 5 bases outside the gene matches. Germline CDR1 and CDR2: SGHVS and FNYEAQ.

V is TRBV7-9 and J is TRBJ1-4; possible D gene TRBD1, 5 bases. Between the trimmed V and J ends, which lost 4 bases and 4 bases, there was a span of 10 bases. The CDR3 runs 14 residues. Germline V gives CDR1 SEHNR, CDR2 FQNEAQ (reference sequence). In nucleotides, the CDR3 is TGTGCCAGCAGCTGGGGGGTCAGTAATGAAAAACTGTTTTTT. Encoded protein: CASSWGVSNEKLFF. Complete variable domain (other parts from reference TRBV7-9 and TRBJ1-4): DTGVSQNPRHKITKRGQNVTFRCDPISEHNRLYWYRQTLGQGPEFLTYFQNEAQLEKSRLLSDRFSAERPKGSFSTLEIQRTEQGDSAMYLCASSWGVSNEKLFFGSGTQLSVL.

The chain employs TRBV7-9 and TRBJ1-4; 7 bases are a match to TRBD1. Germline V gene sequence: CDR1 SEHNR, CDR2 FQNEAQ (reference sequence). CDR3 length equals 15 residues. V shed 5 bases and J 8 bases; nucleotides not matched to a gene: 11. CDR3 nucleotides: TGTGCCAGCAGCCCCCCCGGGGGACAGTCCGAAAAACTGTTTTTT. It encodes CASSPPGGQSEKLFF.

This clone showed up just once. CDR3 sequence: CAWSLVGLAGHEQYF. CDR3 in DNA: TGTGCCTGGAGTCTTGTTGGACTAGCGGGCCACGAGCAGTACTTC. This rearrangement joins TRBV30 to TRBJ2-7; 11 bases map to TRBD2. After removal of 2 bases from V and 5 bases from J, the junction contained 8 bases not matched to a gene. This CDR3 region has 15 residues. Germline V gives CDR1 GTSNPN, CDR2 SVGIG (reference sequence).

The V call is TRBV27, the J call TRBJ2-2, with D perhaps matching TRBD1 or TRBD2 (7 bases each). From germline, CDR1 is MNHEY and CDR2 SMNVEV (reference sequence). V shed 7 bases and J shed 5 bases, with 23 bases lying between them. The CDR3 length is 17 residues. The CDR3 reads CASTTQGGGPPTGELFF. In DNA form, the CDR3 reads TGTGCCAGCACCACCCAGGGGGGAGGGCCCCCAACCGGGGAGCTGTTTTTT.

The chain combines TRBV7-9 with TRBJ2-3; TRBD1 or TRBD2 may be the D gene (5 bases each). Between the trimmed V and J ends, which lost 2 bases and 6 bases, there was a span of 15 bases. Germline CDR1 is SEHNR and CDR2 is FQNEAQ (reference sequence). The CDR3 contains 15 residues. In nucleotides, the CDR3 is TGTGCCAGCAGCTTAAGAGGGGTGGGCAGGGATACGCAGTATTTT. Translated, it gives CASSLRGVGRDTQYF.

This chain connects TRBV6-6 to TRBJ2-7; D call uncertain. V lost 2 bases to trimming and J lost 3 bases, with 11 bases between them. CDR1 is MNHNY and CDR2 is SVGAGI in the germline V gene (reference sequence). This CDR3 is built from 14 residues. CDR3 region: CASSYGGSYYEQYF. The CDR3, as DNA: TGTGCCAGCAGTTACGGTGGGTCCTACTACGAGCAGTACTTC.

The rearrangement uses TRBV14 and TRBJ2-3; 9 bases are a match to TRBD1. CDR1 SGHDN and CDR2 FVKESK come from the germline V gene. The CDR3 covers 17 residues. Unmatched junction bases numbered 11, after V lost 4 bases and J lost 3 bases. The CDR3 protein is CASSRARPGQGTDTQYF. The DNA of the CDR3 is TGTGCCAGCAGCCGGGCCCGGCCGGGACAGGGTACAGATACGCAGTATTTT.

The rearrangement links TRBV28 to TRBJ2-7; 9 bases agree with TRBD2. This CDR3 is built from 17 residues. CDR1 is MDHEN, CDR2 SYDVKM, per germline. With 4 bases clipped from V and 2 bases from J, the junction kept 12 bases outside the gene matches. The CDR3 nucleotides are TGTGCCAGCAGTTCCCCCCCGGGAGCGGGGGGACCCTACGAGCAGTACTTC. It translates to CASSSPPGAGGPYEQYF.

The CDR3 nucleotides are TGTGCCAGCAGCCCGTACTCCATCCCCGGGGAGCTGTTTTTT. Translated, it gives CASSPYSIPGELFF. The J gene is TRBJ2-2, the V gene TRBV7-2; D is unclear. Trimming cost V 5 bases and J 6 bases, with 13 bases left between them. The CDR3 covers 14 residues. Germline CDR1 and CDR2: SGHTA and FQGNSA.

The chain employs TRBV10-2 and TRBJ2-5; TRBD2 agrees at 11 bases. J was trimmed by 2 bases and V by 0 bases; bases with no gene match: 5. This CDR3 comprises 17 residues. Germline CDR1 reads WSHSY; CDR2 reads SAAADI. CDR3 sequence: CASSESMASGGQETQYF. In DNA form, the CDR3 reads TGCGCCAGCAGTGAGTCCATGGCTAGCGGGGGGCAAGAGACCCAGTACTTC.

This sequence joins TRBV10-2 and TRBJ2-7; TRBD1 aligns across 9 bases. The CDR3 totals 12 residues. Per the germline V gene, CDR1 is WSHSY and CDR2 is SAAADI. J was trimmed by 8 bases and V by 6 bases; bases with no gene match: 5. Here the CDR3 reads CASSPQGAQQYF. CDR3 DNA sequence: TGCGCCAGCAGCCCACAGGGGGCACAGCAGTACTTC.

The chain carries TRBV14 and TRBJ1-4; perhaps TRBD1 as D (5 bases). Germline CDR1 SGHDN, CDR2 FVKESK. The CDR3 loop spans 14 amino acids. Deletions cut 4 bases from V and 3 bases from J, with 9 bases between. The CDR3 DNA reads TGTGCCAGCAGCCGCCGACAGTCTAATGAAAAACTGTTTTTT. It codes for CASSRRQSNEKLFF.

The V and J genes are TRBV15 and TRBJ1-2, with TRBD1 matching over 8 bases. This CDR3 has 14 amino acids. Losses at the gene ends were 4 bases for V and 2 bases for J; bases not matched to a gene: 3. Germline V gene data show CDR1 as LNHNV and CDR2 as YYDKDF (reference sequence). The DNA of the CDR3 is TGTGCCACCAGCACTGGACAGGGAAACTATGGCTACACCTTC. As protein: CATSTGQGNYGYTF.

The chain joins TRBV7-2 to TRBJ1-2; D unresolved. CDR1 SGHTA and CDR2 FQGNSA come from the germline V gene. The CDR3 consists of 13 residues. V was shortened by 5 bases and J by 8 bases, with 15 bases between the two germline ends. The CDR3 protein is CASSRNNGEGYTF. CDR3 in DNA: TGTGCCAGCAGCCGAAATAATGGGGAAGGCTACACCTTC.

CDR3 nucleotides: TGTGCCAGCAGCGTAGGAGGCGGGAGCTACGCGGGCAACGAGCAGTACTTC. The encoded protein is CASSVGGGSYAGNEQYF. The chain carries TRBV9 and TRBJ2-7; 7 bases are a match to TRBD2. Trimming cost V 0 bases and J 5 bases; bases outside gene matches: 14. This CDR3 is built from 17 residues. In germline, CDR1 is SGDLS, CDR2 YYNGEE.

This rearrangement joins TRBV7-8 to TRBJ2-3; D remains unclear. CDR3 length: 17 residues. The V and J ends lost 6 bases and 4 bases respectively, with 23 bases between them. Germline assignment: CDR1 SGHVS and CDR2 FQNEAQ. This CDR3 reads CASSSSGAVGIADTQYF. Here the CDR3 DNA reads TGTGCCAGCAGTTCCTCCGGTGCGGTCGGCATCGCAGATACGCAGTATTTT.

The chain joins TRBV11-2 to TRBJ2-7, with 9 bases aligning to TRBD2. Germline trimming cut 5 bases from V and 5 bases from J; bases unmatched to any gene: 16. This CDR3 is built from 17 residues. The germline V gene encodes CDR1 SGHAT and CDR2 FQNNGV. The CDR3 spells CASSPIKGGRAMDEQYF. The CDR3 DNA reads TGTGCCAGCAGCCCCATTAAGGGCGGGAGGGCTATGGACGAGCAGTACTTC.

This clone came up a few times. The genes are TRBV12-5 and TRBJ2-7, with a possible D match to TRBD1 (6 bases). Per germline, CDR1 LGHNT and CDR2 FRNRAP. V lost 0 bases and J 3 bases, leaving 15 bases between the germline ends. The CDR3 has 16 residues. DNA for the CDR3: TGTGCTAGTGGTTTGGTAATTGGGGGCGCTGACTACGAGCAGTACTTC. It translates to CASGLVIGGADYEQYF.

This clone was picked up a small number of times. The CDR3 loop is CASSPQSYNEQFF. CDR3 coding DNA: TGCGCCAGCAGCCCCCAGTCCTACAATGAGCAGTTCTTC. This chain connects TRBV4-3 to TRBJ2-1, with D unclear. This CDR3 region has 13 residues. The germline V gene has CDR1 LGHNA and CDR2 YSLEER. Between the trimmed V and J ends, which lost 4 bases and 1 base, there was a span of 5 bases.

The CDR3: CASSRGRTYGYTF. In nucleotides, the CDR3 is TGTGCCAGCAGTCGGGGACGGACTTATGGCTACACCTTC. This chain uses TRBV6-5 with TRBJ1-2; a possible D gene is TRBD1 (5 bases). The V end lost 5 bases, the J end lost 5 bases, and 12 bases lay between the germline ends. The CDR3 covers 13 residues. Germline values: CDR1 MNHEY, CDR2 SVGAGI.

This chain links TRBV25-1 with TRBJ2-3; 10 bases fit TRBD2. The CDR3 has 18 amino acids. With V trimmed by 6 bases and J by 1 base, 13 bases remained unmatched. Germline CDR1 is MGHDK and CDR2 is SYGVNS. In DNA form, the CDR3 reads TGTGCCAGCAGCAAACGACCGGGACTAGCGACACGCACAGATACGCAGTATTTT. It yields the protein CASSKRPGLATRTDTQYF.

The chain recombines TRBV7-9 with TRBJ2-5, with TRBD2 matching over 9 bases. This CDR3 contains 16 residues. V gave up 0 bases and J gave up 4 bases; unmatched junction bases: 6. Germline CDR1 and CDR2: SEHNR and FQNEAQ (reference sequence). CDR3: CASSLAQAGGGETQYF. In nucleotides, the CDR3 is TGTGCCAGCAGCTTAGCGCAAGCGGGAGGCGGAGAGACCCAGTACTTC.

V usage is TRBV6-1 and J usage is TRBJ1-2; TRBD1 aligns across 7 bases. The J segment lost 4 bases and the V segment lost 7 bases, leaving 9 bases of the junction unmatched. The CDR3 is 14 residues long. Germline V gives CDR1 MNHNS, CDR2 SASEGT. CDR3 in DNA: TGTGCCAGCACCCCCGGGACAGAAACCTATGGCTACACCTTC. Protein product: CASTPGTETYGYTF.

J is TRBJ2-5 and V is TRBV7-3; D possibly corresponds to TRBD1 (6 bases). Per germline, CDR1 SGHTA and CDR2 FQGTGA. V was clipped by 6 bases and J by 1 base, with 9 bases between them. This CDR3 contains 13 residues. The CDR3 sequence: CASRRTVQETQYF. In DNA, the CDR3 is TGTGCCAGCAGGAGGACAGTCCAAGAGACCCAGTACTTC.

The chain recombines TRBV6-6 with TRBJ2-2; 10 bases are shared with TRBD2. The V segment lost 2 bases and the J segment 6 bases; nucleotides outside the gene matches: 6. Germline CDR1 is MNHNY and CDR2 is SVGAGI (reference sequence). The length of the CDR3 is 16 residues. CDR3 loop: CASSYERLAGPGELFF. DNA for the CDR3: TGTGCCAGCAGTTACGAGAGACTAGCGGGCCCCGGGGAGCTGTTTTTT.